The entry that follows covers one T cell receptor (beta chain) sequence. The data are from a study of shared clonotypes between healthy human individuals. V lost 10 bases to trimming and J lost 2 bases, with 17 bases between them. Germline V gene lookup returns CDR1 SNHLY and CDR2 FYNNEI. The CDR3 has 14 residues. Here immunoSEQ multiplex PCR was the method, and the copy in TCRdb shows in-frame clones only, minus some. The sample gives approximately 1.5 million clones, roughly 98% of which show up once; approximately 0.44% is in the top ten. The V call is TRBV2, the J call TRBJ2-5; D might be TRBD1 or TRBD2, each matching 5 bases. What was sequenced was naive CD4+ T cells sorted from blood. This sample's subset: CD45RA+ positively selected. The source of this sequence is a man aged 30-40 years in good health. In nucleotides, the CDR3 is TGTGCCACCCTAACCGGGACCTATCAAGAGACCCAGTACTTC. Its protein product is CATLTGTYQETQYF.